Listed below are T cell receptor beta chains from one sample, sequenced in a study of cytomegalovirus exposure and HLA in healthy donors. Sequencing used immunoSEQ multiplex PCR; TCRdb keeps in-frame clones, though not all of them. Of 100,000 or so clones in the sample, 75% were seen once. The material sequenced was PBMCs. Source of these receptors: a man between 35 and 55 years old in good health and CMV-seronegative. CDR3s include the opening cysteine and the closing phenylalanine or tryptophan. The order of the fields is V gene, CDR3 protein.

v_call: TRBV15
cdr3_aa: CATSPGTGGVYGYTF

v_call: TRBV5-6
cdr3_aa: CASRDSSGNTIYF

v_call: TRBV27
cdr3_aa: CASRPEGGGAHYNEQFF

v_call: TRBV9
cdr3_aa: CASSAPGLDYTGELFF

v_call: TRBV9
cdr3_aa: CASRAGQGNTGELFF

v_call: TRBV6-1
cdr3_aa: CASSEQPSGGYNEQFF

v_call: TRBV25-1
cdr3_aa: CASSEPLRVEYEQYF

v_call: TRBV7-9
cdr3_aa: CAGGGGASEQYF

v_call: TRBV27
cdr3_aa: CASSFLGQREGLIGELFF

v_call: TRBV4-2
cdr3_aa: CASSPDGGAKDTQYF

v_call: TRBV15
cdr3_aa: CATSGGQGAAGELFF

v_call: TRBV4-1
cdr3_aa: CASSQGTRGLETQYF

v_call: TRBV6-4
cdr3_aa: CASLGSYEQYF

v_call: TRBV2
cdr3_aa: CASSGAGGTTGELFF

v_call: TRBV11-3
cdr3_aa: CASSPTRDYPREQYF

v_call: TRBV5-1
cdr3_aa: CASSLGWPDRDTEAFF

v_call: TRBV11-2
cdr3_aa: CASSLDRGTTGEQFF

v_call: TRBV27
cdr3_aa: CASSTASGGDYLRYNEQFF

v_call: TRBV5-6
cdr3_aa: CASSLALGQGRYEQYF

v_call: TRBV6-5
cdr3_aa: CASRGQNSNQPQHF

v_call: TRBV4-1
cdr3_aa: CASSQGQPFYEQYF

v_call: TRBV29-1
cdr3_aa: CSVESGANTGELFF

v_call: TRBV5-1
cdr3_aa: CASSAGTSGGQETQYF

v_call: TRBV6-1
cdr3_aa: CASTPDRATGELFF

v_call: TRBV30
cdr3_aa: CAWKPSTGKVYNEQFF

v_call: TRBV9
cdr3_aa: CASSVQGSGANVLTF

v_call: TRBV5-6
cdr3_aa: CASSHSDYLLLEQYF

v_call: TRBV4-3
cdr3_aa: CASSQAQGQGSTDTQYF

v_call: TRBV4-1
cdr3_aa: CASSQFGEGYGYTF

v_call: TRBV10-3
cdr3_aa: CAISEAAGTQGETQYF

v_call: TRBV25-1
cdr3_aa: CASTTAYEQYF

v_call: TRBV27
cdr3_aa: CASSGLGGETQYF

v_call: TRBV29-1
cdr3_aa: CSVAGTVMTGELFF

v_call: TRBV6-5
cdr3_aa: CASSSTGTGGQPQHF

v_call: TRBV25-1
cdr3_aa: CASSEDSMNTEAFF

v_call: TRBV5-6
cdr3_aa: CASSLGHNYGYTF

v_call: TRBV7-3
cdr3_aa: CASSLGPTGNTEAFF

v_call: TRBV4-2
cdr3_aa: CASSRGQGQYSNQPQHF

v_call: TRBV29-1
cdr3_aa: CSVENRNTQYF

v_call: TRBV18
cdr3_aa: CASSPGQGIEAFF

v_call: TRBV9
cdr3_aa: CASSVGQGFGNTIYF

v_call: TRBV30
cdr3_aa: CAWSVAGYTDTQYF

v_call: TRBV27
cdr3_aa: CASSLASGTGMFQPQHF

v_call: TRBV7-7
cdr3_aa: CASSLGPGTGDYNEQFF

v_call: TRBV28
cdr3_aa: CASSFFRTGYNEQFF

v_call: TRBV7-2
cdr3_aa: CASSRTGVDYEQYF

v_call: TRBV6-4
cdr3_aa: CASSQDRGLGEQYF

v_call: TRBV27
cdr3_aa: CASSLAGYYNEQFF

v_call: TRBV2
cdr3_aa: CASEGDENTGELFF

v_call: TRBV30
cdr3_aa: CAWSGGSEAFF

v_call: TRBV28
cdr3_aa: CASSVGAVAGGNEQFF

v_call: TRBV6-1
cdr3_aa: CASSDGQGRGGELFF

v_call: TRBV27
cdr3_aa: CATRPERGANEKLFF